The 13 T cell receptor beta chains listed next were all sequenced from one sample in a study of T cells in Graves' hyperthyroidism and ophthalmopathy. Amplification yielded TCR beta CDR3 regions, with RNA transcripts as the source. A set of HTBI primers served as the primers for a first-round RT-PCR of the TCR CDR3. TCRdb re-called the multiplex PCR reads through MiXCR, storing one row per CDR3 protein. The sample shows about 500,000 distinct CDR3 sequences, 17% of them seen only once. Sequenced input: blood. All receptors derive from a woman aged 18-35 years with Graves' ophthalmopathy.

In this sample, this clonotype turned up many times. This chain links TRBV28 with TRBJ2-1, with 9 bases lining up with TRBD2. Unmatched junction bases numbered 9, after V lost 3 bases and J lost 0 bases. CDR3 length equals 18 residues. Germline V gene data show CDR1 as MDHEN and CDR2 as SYDVKM. Written as DNA, the CDR3 is TGTGCCAGCAGTTTCCCTTTAGTTAGCGGGAGCTCCTACAATGAGCAGTTCTTC. It translates to CASSFPLVSGSSYNEQFF.

This clonotype appeared many times. The chain employs TRBV27 and TRBJ2-2; no firm D call. CDR1 MNHEY and CDR2 SMNVEV come from the germline V gene (reference sequence). This CDR3 has 14 amino acids. The V and J ends lost 4 bases and 2 bases respectively, with 8 bases between them. The CDR3 coding sequence is TGTGCCAGCAGTTGGTATAGCAACACCGGGGAGCTGTTTTTT. It yields the protein CASSWYSNTGELFF.

The genes are TRBV15 and TRBJ1-1; D is unresolved. The CDR3 has 13 amino acids. V was trimmed by 0 bases and J by 7 bases, leaving 9 bases between them. CDR1 LNHNV and CDR2 YYDKDF come from the germline V gene (reference sequence). The CDR3 DNA is TGTGCCACCAGCAGAGATCCGGCCAGTGAAGCTTTCTTT. The encoded protein is CATSRDPASEAFF.

This clonotype was seen a single time. The rearrangement joins TRBV11-2 to TRBJ2-5; 13 bases agree with TRBD2. Germline V lookup: CDR1 SGHAT, CDR2 FQNNGV. The ends lost 2 bases at V and 3 bases at J; junction bases unmatched: 3. The CDR3 contains 16 residues. The CDR3 DNA sequence: TGTGCCAGCAGCTTACAGACTAGCGGGGGGAAAGAGACCCAGTACTTC. Translated, it gives CASSLQTSGGKETQYF.

The rearrangement links TRBV19 to TRBJ1-3; tentatively, D is TRBD1 (6 bases). With 6 bases removed from V and 2 bases from J, the gap between germline ends came to 11 bases. CDR1 LNHDA and CDR2 SQIVND come from the germline V gene (reference sequence). The CDR3 sequence is 14 residues long. The CDR3 reads CASSRGSAGNTIYF. The CDR3 nucleotides are TGTGCCAGTAGCAGGGGCTCGGCTGGAAACACCATATATTTT.

The CDR3 nucleotides read TGTGCCAGCAGCAATATTATCACTGAAGCTTTCTTT. Translating gives CASSNIITEAFF. This chain uses TRBV7-9 with TRBJ1-1, with D unclear. Germline-derived CDR1 and CDR2 are SEHNR and FQNEAQ (reference sequence). The CDR3 spans 12 residues. Trimming took off 5 bases at V and 4 bases at J, with 8 bases between the two ends.

As regards this clonotype: A junction end diverges from the germline sequence, so it may reflect a read error. This chain links TRBV4-1 with TRBJ2-5; 10 nucleotides line up with TRBD2. Germline loops: CDR1 MGHRA, CDR2 YSYEKL. There are 17 residues in the CDR3. The CDR3 protein is CASSQGLLAGDQETQYF. The CDR3 bases are TGCGCTAGCAGCCAAGGGCTTCTAGCGGGGGATCAAGAGACCCAGTACTTC.

This rearrangement joins TRBV4-1 to TRBJ1-2, with 8 bases fitting TRBD1. The CDR3 consists of 13 residues. J gave up 8 bases and V 6 bases, and 8 bases lay outside the gene matches. CDR1 is MGHRA and CDR2 is YSYEKL in the germline V gene. The CDR3 sequence is CASSRQGPYGYTF. DNA of the CDR3: TGCGCCAGCAGTCGACAGGGGCCGTACGGCTACACCTTC.

This clonotype was seen at least ten times. The genes are TRBV5-1 and TRBJ2-1; TRBD1 matches at 8 bases. The germline V gene has CDR1 SGHRS and CDR2 YFSETQ. Trimming cost V 4 bases and J 3 bases; bases outside gene matches: 3. The CDR3 consists of 14 residues. The CDR3 protein is CASSTGQGYNEQFF. In DNA form, the CDR3 reads TGCGCCAGCAGCACCGGACAGGGCTACAATGAGCAGTTCTTC. The full variable domain, its missing parts supplied by reference TRBV5-1 and TRBJ2-1, is KAGVTQTPRYLIKTRGQQVTLSCSPISGHRSVSWYQQTPGQGLQFLFEYFSETQRNKGNFPGRFSGRQFSNSRSEMNVSTLELGDSALYLCASSTGQGYNEQFFGPGTRLTVL.

Concerning this clonotype itself: This may be a read error: a much more frequent sequence differs by one nucleotide. CDR3 amino acids: CASSPIGASYEQYF. CDR3 nucleotide sequence: TGTGCCAGCAGCCCCATAGGGGCATCCTACGAGCAGTACTTC. The rearrangement joins TRBV11-2 to TRBJ2-7, with a weak D call TRBD1 (5 bases). CDR1 SGHAT and CDR2 FQNNGV come from the germline V gene. The V end was cut by 5 bases, the J end by 1 base, with 12 bases between. The CDR3 is 14 amino acids.

This clonotype was seen more than once but under ten times. The V and J genes are TRBV12-5 and TRBJ2-1; unclear D gene. V was shortened by 4 bases and J by 3 bases, with 7 bases between the two germline ends. Germline V gives CDR1 LGHNT, CDR2 FRNRAP. This CDR3 has 13 residues. CDR3 sequence: CASGSELYNEQFF. CDR3 DNA sequence: TGTGCTAGTGGTTCGGAACTCTACAATGAGCAGTTCTTC.

The genes are TRBV12-3 or TRBV12-4 and TRBJ1-1; D is possibly TRBD1 (5 bases). The V and J ends lost 6 bases and 3 bases respectively, with 11 bases between them. The CDR3 loop spans 13 amino acids. The CDR3 sequence: CASSEGSHTEAFF. In DNA form, the CDR3 reads TGTGCCAGCAGCGAGGGGTCCCACACTGAAGCTTTCTTT.

The chain joins TRBV7-9 to TRBJ2-1; perhaps TRBD2 as D (5 bases). This CDR3 comprises 14 residues. V lost 1 base and J 6 bases, leaving 10 bases between the germline ends. The germline V gene has CDR1 SEHNR and CDR2 FQNEAQ (reference sequence). The CDR3 DNA reads TGTGCCAGCAGCTTAGAAGTGGGAGCCAATGAGCAGTTCTTC. Protein product: CASSLEVGANEQFF.